The following is a T cell receptor beta chain sequence with its context. These data originate in a study of blood T cell repertoires in COVID-19. The wider study: The origin of the acute and convalescent COVID-19 samples was the United States, Italy and Spain.

How the authors handled the data: Using reference gene primer amplification, nucleated cell counts were estimated. Data came from immunoSEQ multiplex PCR; TCRdb stores just in-frame clones and leaves some out. The V and J calls and clone size are taken from that table; D and trimming were inferred from the DNA. The table shows under 300,000 clones, with approximately 88% occurring only once. Patients at the Seattle site were enrolled during active infection and followed longitudinally. This TCR was recovered from a human donor with COVID-19, enrolled during active disease. The donor label of this sample is uncertain. Sequencing was carried out using peripheral blood.

Written as DNA, the CDR3 is TGCAGCGGGGAGACAGGGTTGGGGGAGACCCAGTACTTC. Protein sequence: CSGETGLGETQYF. The chain links TRBV29-1 to TRBJ2-5; 7 bases are shared with TRBD1. Trimming took 7 bases from V and 5 from J; bases not matched to a gene: 10. The CDR3 loop spans 13 amino acids. The germline gives CDR1 SQVTM, CDR2 ANQGSEA.